This TCR beta chain was identified during a study of vaccination effects on CD4 cells after COVID-19 (dated by TCRdb to between 2021 and 2024). Looking at the study overall: Participants received two doses of either the BNT162b2 or the mRNA-1273 mRNA SARS-CoV-2 vaccine. The study compared SARS-CoV-2 spike-specific CD4+ TCR repertoires before and after mRNA vaccination in COVID-19 convalescent patients and infection-naive vaccine recipients. A total of approximately 9 COVID-19 convalescent patients and a handful of SARS-CoV-2-naive healthy vaccine recipients were included in the full study. The Oncomine TCR Beta short-read assay on an Illumina iSeq 100 was used to sequence cultures from other donors in the study.

Turning to this clone: Its target antigen remains unknown. No per-base quality is available; no much larger clone lies one base away.

Beyond this particular receptor, the publication reports: Only a small number of convalescent patients were included, and no early post-infection timepoints were available, which limited the study. Clones induced by infection and clones induced by vaccination both contracted markedly at late timepoints after vaccination, which fits with T cell responses waning over time. Among healthy vaccine recipients, nearly all vaccine-induced clones were SARS-CoV-2 mono-reactive, and only 1 of 255 was cross-reactive with common cold coronaviruses.

The method behind the library was the immunoSEQ multiplex PCR assay. DNA from the CD4+ T cells that had been cultured and isolated underwent TCR beta CDR3 sequencing. Per the original workflow: Non-productive TCR sequences were removed and reads were trimmed to the CDR3 region, keeping CDR3s of at least 7 amino acids. Antigen-specific clonotypes were identified using the MANAFEST web app by comparison of expansion in peptide wells against reference cultures. For clones to be considered positive, expansion at FDR<0.05 versus reference and all other wells, an odds ratio above 5, and a frequency above 0.1% in two replicate wells were required. Clonotypes significantly expanded in SARS-CoV-2 spike wells and in at least one common cold coronavirus spike condition were defined as cross-reactive. CDR3 similarity was assessed by Levenshtein distance with the stringdist R package, and unrooted trees were built with ape in R 3.6.1. TCRdb's version of the immuneACCESS table is confined to in-frame rearrangements and falls short of the full clone set. An unresolved V gene accounts for under half of the shortfall where checked; the remainder is of unknown origin. V, J and clone size are those of that table, while D and trimming were read from the DNA. The table for this sample lists tens of thousands of clones; under 70% of them were counted only once. The ten largest clones capture about 15% of the sample.

Including cysteine and phenylalanine, the CDR3 has 14 amino acids. The entry retains the CDR3 DNA only, 42 bases that are in frame from base 1. CDR1 and CDR2 are drawn from the germline V gene: KGHSH, LQKENI. Between the V and J ends, shortened by 3 bases and 2 bases respectively, the junction contains 10 bases. To identify antigen-specific CD4+ T cell clonotypes by their expansion, the ViraFEST assay first stimulated PBMC with viral peptide pools and then applied TCR sequencing. After more than 9 days of culture, CD4+ T cells were isolated with the EasySep CD4+ T cell isolation kit. None of the healthy vaccine recipients had a prior SARS-CoV-2 infection, which was confirmed by nucleocapsid antibody tests that came back negative both before and after vaccination. A few million PBMC per well were cultured with approximately 10 ug/ml peptides in IMDM containing approximately 4.6% human AB serum, approximately 9.9 IU/ml IL-2 and gentamicin. On days 3 and 7, half of the culture medium was replaced with fresh IL-2-containing medium. Each peptide stimulation condition was cultured in triplicate wells unless otherwise noted. PBMC were separated from whole blood using Ficoll-Paque Plus gradient centrifugation and were then either cryopreserved at -140C or used fresh. The overlapping peptide pools covered the spike proteins of SARS-CoV-2 and of the common cold coronaviruses HCoV-NL63, HCoV-OC43 and HCoV-229E. Genomic DNA was extracted from cultured CD4+ T cells with the QIAamp micro DNA kit.

Sequenced here: CD4+ T cells from PBMCs cultured with HCoV-OC43 spike peptides, sampled before COVID-19 vaccination. The intended sense of this specimen's cell subset or site label: HCoV-OC43 spike overlapping peptide pool stimulation. This sequence originates from a human donor who received a COVID-19 vaccine. This chain joins TRBV18 to TRBJ1-2, with an unclear D gene assignment. CDR3 loop: CASSPSPANYGYTF. The DNA sequence is given as TGTGCCAGCTCACCGAGCCCCGCGAACTATGGCTACACCTTC.